What follows is one TCR beta chain and its context. These data belong to a study of blood T cells in healthy people across ages. A second PCR, run for roughly 7 to 12 cycles, used a sample-barcoded 5' primer plus a J-beta primer mix. All samples gave at least 3 million CDR3-containing paired-end reads. MiXCR, applied by TCRdb to the 5' RACE reads, yields one record per CDR3 protein. The table shows roughly 1 million distinct CDR3 sequences, with roughly a quarter occurring only once. CDR1 SGHRS and CDR2 YFSETQ come from the germline V gene. The CDR3 loop spans 15 amino acids. Trimming took off 1 base at V and 2 bases at J, with 13 bases between the two ends. The same data also contributed to another study, on T cells of mothers and their children. That source adds: Versus unrelated pairs, overlap was slightly higher in related mother-child pairs, without reaching significance.

This TCR came from a girl aged 2 to 10 in good health. This chain connects TRBV5-1 to TRBJ2-7; possibly TRBD2 for D (6 bases). Sequenced sample: blood. The CDR3 DNA reads TGCGCCAGCAGCTTGACGACCGGGGGAACCTACGAGCAGTACTTC. Translated, it gives CASSLTTGGTYEQYF.